Given below is one TCR beta chain in context. Its antigen is as yet unknown. As for time point: cycle 4 day 1 (C4D1), after about 6 weeks of nivolumab. Every patient experienced relapse after autologous stem cell transplantation, and brentuximab vedotin exposure varied. Purification of CD4+ T cells from thawed PBMCs was achieved by magnetic negative selection. With 4 bases removed from V and 0 bases from J, the gap between germline ends came to 8 bases. The CDR3 totals 13 residues. The germline V gene encodes CDR1 SGHRS and CDR2 YFSETQ. Profiled with immunoSEQ multiplex PCR; TCRdb holds only in-frame clones, not every one. The repertoire includes tens of thousands of clones, approximately 78% of them detected once, and approximately 0.62% sits in the top ten. These data come from a study of PD-1 blockade in classical Hodgkin lymphoma. Study-level results: Complete responders' diversity at baseline resembled that of newly diagnosed patients. It was reported that newly diagnosed patients had less baseline TCR diversity than healthy donors. Diversity in CD4+ TCRs, unlike that measured in CD8+ TCRs, had risen significantly by C4D1.

V usage is TRBV5-1 and J usage is TRBJ2-7, with D hard to call. This TCR derives from a human donor with classical Hodgkin lymphoma. This material consisted of CD4+ T cells from blood, taken before the fourth cycle of nivolumab. The CDR3 DNA sequence: TGCGCCAGCAGCCCTGACAACTCCTACGAGCAGTACTTC. It encodes CASSPDNSYEQYF.